The entry below describes one TCR beta chain. As yet, its antigen is unknown. CDR3 regions were amplified by Arm-PCR using iRepertoire HTBI primers to build TCR beta libraries. TCRdb used MiXCR to reprocess the multiplex PCR reads, holding one entry per CDR3 protein. The sample records approximately 360,000 distinct CDR3 sequences, roughly 12% being singletons. The sample is drawn from a study of regulatory T cells in long-lasting Graves disease. Regarding the study as a whole: Relative to new patients (roughly 900), persistent patients exhibited greater sharing of public clonotypes (about 2,700).

Trimming pared 0 bases from V and 0 bases from J, leaving 11 bases between. CDR1 is LGHNA and CDR2 is YSLEER in the germline V gene. The CDR3 length is 16 residues. Time point defined: newly diagnosed GD, antithyroid drugs for less than 3 months. From PBMCs, RNA was extracted and then used to make the TCR library. These same records also appear under a second study, on T cells in Graves' hyperthyroidism and ophthalmopathy. That source notes: Ophthalmopathy and stable hyperthyroidism were separated by a 13 V-J model.

The J gene is TRBJ1-1, the V gene TRBV4-3; tentatively, D is TRBD1 (6 bases). The clonotype originates from a woman aged 18-35 years with Graves disease. The source material was peripheral blood mononuclear cells (PBMCs), sampled at new diagnosis, from a patient treated with antithyroid drugs. CDR3 sequence (DNA): TGCGCCAGCAGCCAAGATCTTAGGGGGGTGAACACTGAAGCTTTCTTT. Its protein product is CASSQDLRGVNTEAFF.